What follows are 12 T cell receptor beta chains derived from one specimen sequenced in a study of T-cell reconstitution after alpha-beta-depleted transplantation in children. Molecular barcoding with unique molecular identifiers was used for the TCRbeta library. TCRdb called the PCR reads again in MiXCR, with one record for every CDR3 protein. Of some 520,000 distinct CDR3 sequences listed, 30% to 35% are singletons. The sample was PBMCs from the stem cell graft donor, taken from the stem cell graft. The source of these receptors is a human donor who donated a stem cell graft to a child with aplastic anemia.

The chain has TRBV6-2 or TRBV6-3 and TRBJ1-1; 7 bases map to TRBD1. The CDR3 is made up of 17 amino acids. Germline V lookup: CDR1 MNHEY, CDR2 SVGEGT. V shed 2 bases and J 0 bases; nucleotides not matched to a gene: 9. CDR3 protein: CASSYPPGTVMNTEAFF. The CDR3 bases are TGTGCCAGCAGTTACCCTCCCGGGACAGTTATGAACACTGAAGCTTTCTTT.

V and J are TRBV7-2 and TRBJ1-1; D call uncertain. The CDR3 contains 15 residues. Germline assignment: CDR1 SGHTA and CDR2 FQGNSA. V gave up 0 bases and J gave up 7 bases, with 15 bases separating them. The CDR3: CASSLAGRPENEAFF. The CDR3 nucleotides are TGTGCCAGCAGCTTAGCGGGGAGGCCGGAGAATGAAGCTTTCTTT.

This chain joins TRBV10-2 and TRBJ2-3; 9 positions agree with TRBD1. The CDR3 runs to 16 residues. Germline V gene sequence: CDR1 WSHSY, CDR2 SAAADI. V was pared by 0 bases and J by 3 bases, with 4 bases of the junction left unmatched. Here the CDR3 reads CASSESGQGGTDTQYF. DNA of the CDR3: TGCGCCAGCAGTGAGTCGGGACAGGGAGGAACAGATACGCAGTATTTT.

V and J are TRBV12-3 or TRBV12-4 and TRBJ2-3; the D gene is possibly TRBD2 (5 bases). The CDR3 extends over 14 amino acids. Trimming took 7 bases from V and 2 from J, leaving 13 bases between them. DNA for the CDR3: TGTGCCAGCAAGTCAGGACTCAACACAGATACGCAGTATTTT. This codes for CASKSGLNTDTQYF.

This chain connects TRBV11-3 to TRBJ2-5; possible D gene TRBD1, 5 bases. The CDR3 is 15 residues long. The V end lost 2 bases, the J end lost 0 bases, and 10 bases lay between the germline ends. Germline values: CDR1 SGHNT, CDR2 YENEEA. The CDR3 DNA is TGTGCCAGCAGCTTAAACAGGCGCTACCAAGAGACCCAGTACTTC. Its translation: CASSLNRRYQETQYF.

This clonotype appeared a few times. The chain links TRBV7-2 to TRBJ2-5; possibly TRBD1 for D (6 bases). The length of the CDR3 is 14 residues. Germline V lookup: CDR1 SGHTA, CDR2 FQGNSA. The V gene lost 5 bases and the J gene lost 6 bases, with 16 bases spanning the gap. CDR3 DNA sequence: TGTGCCAGCAGCGAGTCAGGGGTTCTGAAGACCCAGTACTTC. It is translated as CASSESGVLKTQYF.

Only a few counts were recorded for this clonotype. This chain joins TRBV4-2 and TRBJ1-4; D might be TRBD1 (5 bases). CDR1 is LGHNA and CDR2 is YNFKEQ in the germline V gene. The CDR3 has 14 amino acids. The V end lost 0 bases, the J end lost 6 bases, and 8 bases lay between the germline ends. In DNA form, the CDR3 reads TGTGCCAGCAGCCAAGAAACGGGGGATGAAAAACTGTTTTTT. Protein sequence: CASSQETGDEKLFF.

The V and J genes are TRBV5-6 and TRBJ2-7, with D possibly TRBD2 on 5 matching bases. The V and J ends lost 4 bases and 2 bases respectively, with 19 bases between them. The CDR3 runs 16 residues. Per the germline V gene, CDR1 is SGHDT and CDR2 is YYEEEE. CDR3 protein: CASSRWTHERAYEQYV. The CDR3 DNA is TGTGCCAGCAGCCGGTGGACTCATGAAAGGGCCTACGAGCAGTACGTC.

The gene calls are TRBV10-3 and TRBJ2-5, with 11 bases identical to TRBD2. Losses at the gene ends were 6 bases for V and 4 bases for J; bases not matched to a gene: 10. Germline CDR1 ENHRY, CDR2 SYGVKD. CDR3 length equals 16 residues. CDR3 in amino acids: CAIRGGLAEGPETQYF. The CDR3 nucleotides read TGTGCCATCAGGGGGGGACTAGCGGAGGGCCCAGAGACCCAGTACTTC.

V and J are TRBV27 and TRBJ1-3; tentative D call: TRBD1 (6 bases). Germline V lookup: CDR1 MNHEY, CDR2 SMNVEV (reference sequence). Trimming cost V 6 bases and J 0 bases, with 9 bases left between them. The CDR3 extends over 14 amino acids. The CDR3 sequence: CASSWGPSGNTIYF. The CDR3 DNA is TGTGCCAGCAGCTGGGGGCCCTCTGGAAACACCATATATTTT.

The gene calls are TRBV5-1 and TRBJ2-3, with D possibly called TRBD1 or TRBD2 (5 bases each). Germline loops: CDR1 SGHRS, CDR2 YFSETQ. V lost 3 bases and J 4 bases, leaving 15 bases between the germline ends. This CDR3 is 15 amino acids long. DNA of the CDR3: TGCGCCAGCAGCTGGGGCCCTCAAGCGGCAGATACGCAGTATTTT. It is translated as CASSWGPQAADTQYF.

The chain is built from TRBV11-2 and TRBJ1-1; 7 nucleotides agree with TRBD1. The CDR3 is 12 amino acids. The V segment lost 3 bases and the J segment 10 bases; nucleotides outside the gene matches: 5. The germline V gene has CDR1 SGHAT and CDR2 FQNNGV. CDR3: CASSFRGRGAFF. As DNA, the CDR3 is TGTGCCAGCAGCTTTAGGGGGCGAGGAGCTTTCTTT.